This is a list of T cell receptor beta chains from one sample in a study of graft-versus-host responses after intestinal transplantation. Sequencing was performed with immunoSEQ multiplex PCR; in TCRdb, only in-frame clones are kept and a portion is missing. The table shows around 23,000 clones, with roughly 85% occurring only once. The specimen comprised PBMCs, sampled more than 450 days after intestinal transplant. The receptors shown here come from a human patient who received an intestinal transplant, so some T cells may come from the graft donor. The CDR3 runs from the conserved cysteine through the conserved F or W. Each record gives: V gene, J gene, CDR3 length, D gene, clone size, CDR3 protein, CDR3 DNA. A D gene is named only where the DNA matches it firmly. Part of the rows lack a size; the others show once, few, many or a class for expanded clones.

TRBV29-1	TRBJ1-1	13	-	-	CSVGAGGHTEAFF	TGCAGCGTTGGCGCAGGAGGGCACACTGAAGCTTTCTTT
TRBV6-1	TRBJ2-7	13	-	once	CATHSVTFGEQYF	TGTGCCACCCACAGCGTGACCTTCGGGGAGCAGTACTTC
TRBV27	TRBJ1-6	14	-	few	CASARGENNSPLHF	TGTGCCAGCGCCCGAGGGGAAAATAATTCACCCCTCCACTTT
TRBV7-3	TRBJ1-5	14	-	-	CASSLGASGQPQHF	TGTGCCAGCAGCTTAGGAGCATCGGGACAGCCCCAGCATTTT
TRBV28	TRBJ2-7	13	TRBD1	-	CASSGGQGYEQYF	TGTGCCAGCAGTGGGGGACAGGGCTACGAGCAGTACTTC
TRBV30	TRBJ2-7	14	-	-	CAWSLTRGHYEQYF	TGTGCCTGGAGTTTGACTCGAGGACACTACGAGCAGTACTTC
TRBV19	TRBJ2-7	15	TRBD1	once	CASSLGTGGSYEQYF	TGTGCCAGTAGCCTCGGGACAGGGGGGAGCTACGAGCAGTACTTC
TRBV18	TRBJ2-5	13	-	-	CASSLTERETQYF	TGTGCCAGCTCACTGACAGAAAGGGAGACCCAGTACTTC
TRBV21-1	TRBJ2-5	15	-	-	CASSRRRGNDETQYF	TGTGCCAGCAGCAGAAGAAGGGGTAACGATGAGACCCAGTACTTC
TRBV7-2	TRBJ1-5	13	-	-	CASSLALSLPQHF	TGTGCCAGCAGCTTAGCTTTGTCCCTGCCCCAGCATTTT
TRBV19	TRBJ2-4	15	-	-	CASRGGRYRRHIQYF	TGTGCCAGTAGGGGAGGTAGGTACCGGCGCCACATTCAGTACTTC
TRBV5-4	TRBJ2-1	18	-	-	CASSRSRDFPSSYNEQFF	TGTGCCAGCAGCCGCTCCAGGGACTTTCCCAGCTCCTACAATGAGCAGTTCTTC
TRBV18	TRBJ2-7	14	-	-	CASSPIPVGGEQYF	TGTGCCAGCTCACCAATTCCGGTGGGGGGAGAGCAGTACTTC
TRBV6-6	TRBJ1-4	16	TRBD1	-	CASSYGTGTGSEKLFF	TGTGCCAGCAGTTACGGGACCGGGACAGGCAGTGAAAAACTGTTTTTT
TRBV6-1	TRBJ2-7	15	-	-	CASSGRTARLDEQYF	TGTGCCAGCAGTGGGCGGACAGCCCGACTGGACGAGCAGTACTTC
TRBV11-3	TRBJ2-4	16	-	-	CASSRDSGLAKNIQYF	TGTGCCAGCAGCCGCGATTCGGGACTAGCCAAAAACATTCAGTACTTC
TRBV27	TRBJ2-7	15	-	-	CASSLRTGKRYEQYF	TGTGCCAGCAGTTTACGTACCGGGAAGAGATACGAGCAGTACTTC